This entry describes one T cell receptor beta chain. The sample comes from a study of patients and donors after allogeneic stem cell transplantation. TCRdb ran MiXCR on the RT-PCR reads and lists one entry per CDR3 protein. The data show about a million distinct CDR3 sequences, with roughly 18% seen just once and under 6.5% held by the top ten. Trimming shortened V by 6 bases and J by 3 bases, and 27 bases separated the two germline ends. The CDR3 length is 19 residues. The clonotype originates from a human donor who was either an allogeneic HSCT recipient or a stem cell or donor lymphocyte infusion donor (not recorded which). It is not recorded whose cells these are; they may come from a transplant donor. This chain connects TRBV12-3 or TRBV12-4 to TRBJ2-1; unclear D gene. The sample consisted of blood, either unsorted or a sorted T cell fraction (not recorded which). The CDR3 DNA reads TGTGCCAGCAGCCTTTCCTACACCTTGTCAGCGTTAAACTACAATGAGCAGTTCTTC. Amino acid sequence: CASSLSYTLSALNYNEQFF.